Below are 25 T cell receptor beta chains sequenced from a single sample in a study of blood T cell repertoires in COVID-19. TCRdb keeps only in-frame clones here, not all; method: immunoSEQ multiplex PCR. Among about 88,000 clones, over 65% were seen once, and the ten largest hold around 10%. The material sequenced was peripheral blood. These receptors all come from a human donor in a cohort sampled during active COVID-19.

Written as DNA, the CDR3 is TGTGCCAGCAGCCAAGATCAGGCCTCCTACACCTTC. Translation gives CASSQDQASYTF. The rearrangement uses TRBV3-1 (or the pseudogene TRBV3-2) and TRBJ1-2; D remains ambiguous. The CDR3 runs to 12 residues. Trimming took 0 bases from V and 10 from J, leaving 9 bases between them. The germline CDR1 and CDR2 sequences are LGHDT and YNNKEL (reference sequence).

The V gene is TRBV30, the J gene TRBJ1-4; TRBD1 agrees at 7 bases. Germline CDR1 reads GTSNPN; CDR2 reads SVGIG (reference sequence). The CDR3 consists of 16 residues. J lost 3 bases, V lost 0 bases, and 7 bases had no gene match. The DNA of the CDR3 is TGTGCCTGGAGTGTACCGAGCAGGGGGTCTAATGAAAAACTGTTTTTT. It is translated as CAWSVPSRGSNEKLFF.

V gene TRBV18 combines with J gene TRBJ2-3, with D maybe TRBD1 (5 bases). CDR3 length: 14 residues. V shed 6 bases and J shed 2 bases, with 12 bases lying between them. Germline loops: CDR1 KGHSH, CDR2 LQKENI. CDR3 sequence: CASSPDGHTDTQYF. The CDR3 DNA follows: TGTGCCAGCTCTCCAGACGGACACACAGATACGCAGTATTTT.

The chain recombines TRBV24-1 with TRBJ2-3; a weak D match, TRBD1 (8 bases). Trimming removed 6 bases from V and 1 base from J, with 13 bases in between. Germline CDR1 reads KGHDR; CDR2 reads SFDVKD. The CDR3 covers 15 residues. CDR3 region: CATSSGTGGTDTQYF. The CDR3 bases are TGTGCCACCAGTAGCGGGACAGGAGGCACAGATACGCAGTATTTT.

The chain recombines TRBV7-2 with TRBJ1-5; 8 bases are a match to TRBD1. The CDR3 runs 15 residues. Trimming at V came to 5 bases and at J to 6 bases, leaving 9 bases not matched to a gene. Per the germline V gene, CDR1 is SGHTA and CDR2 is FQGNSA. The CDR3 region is CASSPSDREGQPQHF. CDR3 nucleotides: TGTGCCAGCAGCCCTTCGGACAGGGAGGGTCAGCCCCAGCATTTT. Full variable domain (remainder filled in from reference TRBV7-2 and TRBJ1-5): GAGVSQSPSNKVTEKGKDVELRCDPISGHTALYWYRQSLGQGLEFLIYFQGNSAPDKSGLPSDRFSAERTGGSVSTLTIQRTQQEDSAVYLCASSPSDREGQPQHFGDGTRLSIL.

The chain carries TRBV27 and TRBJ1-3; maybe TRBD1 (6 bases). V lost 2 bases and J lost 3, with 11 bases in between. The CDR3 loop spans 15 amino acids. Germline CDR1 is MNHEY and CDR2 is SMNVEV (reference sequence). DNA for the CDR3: TGTGCCAGCAGTTTACTGGGGGCAAGTGGAAACACCATATATTTT. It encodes CASSLLGASGNTIYF.

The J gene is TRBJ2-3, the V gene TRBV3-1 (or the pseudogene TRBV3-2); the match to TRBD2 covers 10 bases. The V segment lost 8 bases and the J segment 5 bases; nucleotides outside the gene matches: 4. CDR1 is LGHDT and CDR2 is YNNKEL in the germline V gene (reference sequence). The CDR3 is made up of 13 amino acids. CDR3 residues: CASGLAGEDTQYF. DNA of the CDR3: TGTGCCAGCGGCCTAGCGGGAGAAGATACGCAGTATTTT.

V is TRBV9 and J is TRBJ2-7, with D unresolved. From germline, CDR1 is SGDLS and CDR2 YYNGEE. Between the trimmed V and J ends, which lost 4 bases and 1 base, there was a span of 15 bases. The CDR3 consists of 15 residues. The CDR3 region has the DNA TGTGCCAGCAGCCCCCCCTTTTCCTCGTCCTACGAGCAGTACTTC. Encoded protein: CASSPPFSSSYEQYF.

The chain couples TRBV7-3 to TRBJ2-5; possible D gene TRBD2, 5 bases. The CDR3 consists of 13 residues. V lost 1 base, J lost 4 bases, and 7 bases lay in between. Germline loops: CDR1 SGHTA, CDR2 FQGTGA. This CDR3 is CASSLSGRETQYF. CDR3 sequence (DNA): TGTGCCAGCAGCTTAAGTGGGAGAGAGACCCAGTACTTC.

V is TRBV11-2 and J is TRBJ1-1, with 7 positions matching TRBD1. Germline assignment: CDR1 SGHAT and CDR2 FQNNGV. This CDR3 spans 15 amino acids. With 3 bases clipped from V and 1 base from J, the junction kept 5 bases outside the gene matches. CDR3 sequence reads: CASSLVTGKNTEAFF. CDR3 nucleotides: TGTGCCAGCAGCTTGGTGACAGGGAAGAACACTGAAGCTTTCTTT.

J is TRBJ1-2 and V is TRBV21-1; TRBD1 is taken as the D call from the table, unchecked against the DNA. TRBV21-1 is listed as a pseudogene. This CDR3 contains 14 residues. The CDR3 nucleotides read TGTGCCAGCAGCAAGGACAGGGGGATCTATGGCTACACCTTC. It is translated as CASSKDRGIYGYTF.

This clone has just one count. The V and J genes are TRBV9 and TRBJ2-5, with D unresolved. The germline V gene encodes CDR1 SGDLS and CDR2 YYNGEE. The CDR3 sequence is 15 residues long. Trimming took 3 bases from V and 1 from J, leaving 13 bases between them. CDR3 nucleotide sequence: TGTGCCAGCAGCGCAGCAATCACTACCCAAGAGACCCAGTACTTC. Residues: CASSAAITTQETQYF.

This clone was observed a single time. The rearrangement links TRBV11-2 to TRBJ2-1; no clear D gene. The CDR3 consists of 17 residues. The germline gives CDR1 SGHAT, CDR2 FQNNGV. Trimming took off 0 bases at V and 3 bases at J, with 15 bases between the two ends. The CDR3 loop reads CASSLDQDRGNYNEQFF. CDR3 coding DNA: TGTGCCAGCAGCTTAGATCAAGACCGCGGCAACTACAATGAGCAGTTCTTC. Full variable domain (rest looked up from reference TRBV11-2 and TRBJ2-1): EAGVAQSPRYKIIEKRQSVAFWCNPISGHATLYWYQQILGQGPKLLIQFQNNGVVDDSQLPKDRFSAERLKGVDSTLKIQPAKLEDSAVYLCASSLDQDRGNYNEQFFGPGTRLTVL.

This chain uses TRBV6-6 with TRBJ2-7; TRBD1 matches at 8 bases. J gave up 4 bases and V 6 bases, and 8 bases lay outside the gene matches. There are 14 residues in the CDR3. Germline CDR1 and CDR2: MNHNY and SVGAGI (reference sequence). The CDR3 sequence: CASREGGQEYEQYF. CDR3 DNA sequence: TGTGCCAGCAGAGAAGGGGGACAGGAGTACGAGCAGTACTTC.

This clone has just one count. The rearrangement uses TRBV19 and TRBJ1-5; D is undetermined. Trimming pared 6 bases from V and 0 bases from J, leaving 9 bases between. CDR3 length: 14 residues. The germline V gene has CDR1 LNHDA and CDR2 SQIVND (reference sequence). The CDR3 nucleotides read TGTGCCAGTAGACAAGGAGATAGCAATCAGCCCCAGCATTTT. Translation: CASRQGDSNQPQHF.

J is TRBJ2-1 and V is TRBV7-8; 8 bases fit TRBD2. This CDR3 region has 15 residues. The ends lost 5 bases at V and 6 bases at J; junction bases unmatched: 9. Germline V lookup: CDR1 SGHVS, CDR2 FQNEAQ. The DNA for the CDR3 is TGTGCCAGCAGCCGGATTAGGACTAGCTTCAATGAGCAGTTCTTC. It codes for CASSRIRTSFNEQFF.

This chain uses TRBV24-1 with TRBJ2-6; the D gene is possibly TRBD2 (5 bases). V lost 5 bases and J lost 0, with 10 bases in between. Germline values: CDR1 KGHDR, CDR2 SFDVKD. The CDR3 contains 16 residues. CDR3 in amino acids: CATSAVGSSGANVLTF. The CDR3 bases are TGTGCCACCAGTGCGGTAGGGAGCTCTGGGGCCAACGTCCTGACTTTC.

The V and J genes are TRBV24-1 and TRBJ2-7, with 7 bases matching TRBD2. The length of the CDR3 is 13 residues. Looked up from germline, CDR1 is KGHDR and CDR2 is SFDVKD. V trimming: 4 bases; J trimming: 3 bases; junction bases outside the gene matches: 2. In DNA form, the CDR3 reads TGTGCCACCAGTGAAGGCGGGGGCTACGAGCAGTACTTC. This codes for CATSEGGGYEQYF.

The CDR3 sequence: CASTHLPGHDSYEQYF. The CDR3 nucleotides are TGTGCCAGCACCCATCTACCGGGACACGACTCCTACGAGCAGTACTTC. The V call is TRBV27, the J call TRBJ2-7; TRBD1 is a possible D gene (6 bases). The V end lost 7 bases, the J end lost 0 bases, and 19 bases lay between the germline ends. The CDR3 is 16 amino acids. Per the germline V gene, CDR1 is MNHEY and CDR2 is SMNVEV (reference sequence).

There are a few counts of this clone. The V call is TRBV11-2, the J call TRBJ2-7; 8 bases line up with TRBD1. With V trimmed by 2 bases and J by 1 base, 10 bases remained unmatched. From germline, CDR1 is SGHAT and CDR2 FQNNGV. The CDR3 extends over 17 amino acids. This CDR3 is CASSLIFGQGRSYEQYF. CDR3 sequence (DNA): TGTGCCAGCAGCTTAATCTTTGGACAGGGAAGGTCCTACGAGCAGTACTTC.

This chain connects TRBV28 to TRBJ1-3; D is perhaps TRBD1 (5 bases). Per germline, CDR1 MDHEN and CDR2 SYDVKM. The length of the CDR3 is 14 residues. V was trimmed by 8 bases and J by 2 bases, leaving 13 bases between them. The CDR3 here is CASGAHSTGNTIYF. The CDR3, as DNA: TGTGCCAGCGGGGCCCACTCAACTGGAAACACCATATATTTT.

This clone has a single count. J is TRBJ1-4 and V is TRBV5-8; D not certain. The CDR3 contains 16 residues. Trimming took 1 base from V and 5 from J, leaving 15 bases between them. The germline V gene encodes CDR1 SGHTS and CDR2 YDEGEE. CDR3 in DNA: TGTGCCAGCAGCTTGCTTGGAGGGCACTACAATGAAAAACTGTTTTTT. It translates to CASSLLGGHYNEKLFF.

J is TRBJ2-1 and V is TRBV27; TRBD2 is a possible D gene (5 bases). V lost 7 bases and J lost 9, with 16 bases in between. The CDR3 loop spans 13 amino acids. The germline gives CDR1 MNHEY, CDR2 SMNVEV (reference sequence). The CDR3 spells CASKEGNWVEQFF. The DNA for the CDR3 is TGTGCCAGCAAAGAGGGAAACTGGGTTGAGCAGTTCTTC.

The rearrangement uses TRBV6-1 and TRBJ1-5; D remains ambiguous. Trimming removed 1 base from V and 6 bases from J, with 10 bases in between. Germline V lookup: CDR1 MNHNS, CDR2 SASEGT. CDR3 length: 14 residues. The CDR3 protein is CASSEGSGGQPQHF. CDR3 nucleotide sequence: TGTGCCAGCAGTGAAGGTTCAGGTGGTCAGCCCCAGCATTTT.

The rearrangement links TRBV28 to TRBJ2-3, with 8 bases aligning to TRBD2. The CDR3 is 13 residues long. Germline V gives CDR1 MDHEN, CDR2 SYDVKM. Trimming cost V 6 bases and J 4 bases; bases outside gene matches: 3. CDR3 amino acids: CASRETSADTQYF. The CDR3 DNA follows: TGTGCCAGCAGAGAGACTAGCGCAGATACGCAGTATTTT. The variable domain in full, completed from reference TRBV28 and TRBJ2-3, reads DVKVTQSSRYLVKRTGEKVFLECVQDMDHENMFWYRQDPGLGLRLIYFSYDVKMKEKGDIPEGYSVSREKKERFSLILESASTNQTSMYLCASRETSADTQYFGPGTRLTVL.